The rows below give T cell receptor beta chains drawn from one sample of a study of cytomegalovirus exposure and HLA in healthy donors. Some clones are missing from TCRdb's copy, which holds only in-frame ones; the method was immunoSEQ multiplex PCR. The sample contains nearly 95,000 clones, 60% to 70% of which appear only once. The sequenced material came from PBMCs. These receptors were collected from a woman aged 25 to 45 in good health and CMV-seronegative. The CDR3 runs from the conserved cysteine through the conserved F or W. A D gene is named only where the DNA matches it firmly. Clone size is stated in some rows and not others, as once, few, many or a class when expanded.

CDR3nt: TGTGCCAGCAGCCCGGCTACTGGGACAGGTTCCCGCGGCTACACCTTC; CDR3aa: CASSPATGTGSRGYTF; abundance: few; d_gene: TRBD1; j_gene: TRBJ1-2; v_gene: TRBV5-4
CDR3nt: TGTGCCAGCAGTTCTGCCGGGGAGCTGTTTTTT; CDR3aa: CASSSAGELFF; abundance: few; d_gene: -; j_gene: TRBJ2-2; v_gene: TRBV2
CDR3nt: TGTGCCAGCAGTGAAAGTTGGGGGCAAGGCTATGGCTACACCTTC; CDR3aa: CASSESWGQGYGYTF; abundance: -; d_gene: -; j_gene: TRBJ1-2; v_gene: TRBV6-1
CDR3nt: TGTGCCAGCAGCATTGGGACTAGCGGGGTCCGGGATACGCAGTATTTT; CDR3aa: CASSIGTSGVRDTQYF; abundance: -; d_gene: TRBD2; j_gene: TRBJ2-3; v_gene: TRBV9
CDR3nt: TGTGCCAGCTCACCACAGGAAGCGGGGGGCGCTGGCAATCAGCCCCAGCATTTT; CDR3aa: CASSPQEAGGAGNQPQHF; abundance: once; d_gene: -; j_gene: TRBJ1-5; v_gene: TRBV18
CDR3nt: TGTGCCAGCAGCCCCTACAGGGCGGAGACCCAGTACTTC; CDR3aa: CASSPYRAETQYF; abundance: -; d_gene: -; j_gene: TRBJ2-5; v_gene: TRBV7-2
CDR3nt: TGTGCCAGCAGATATAGCGGGGGGGCGAACACCGGGGAGCTGTTTTTT; CDR3aa: CASRYSGGANTGELFF; abundance: -; d_gene: TRBD2; j_gene: TRBJ2-2; v_gene: TRBV6-6
CDR3nt: TGTGCCAGCAGGGAAGCGGGGGCTGGGGCAGATACGCAGTATTTT; CDR3aa: CASREAGAGADTQYF; abundance: -; d_gene: TRBD2; j_gene: TRBJ2-3; v_gene: TRBV6-1
CDR3nt: TGTGCCAGCAGTAGCGGACAGGGGGCGCCTCGGGAGTACTTC; CDR3aa: CASSSGQGAPREYF; abundance: -; d_gene: TRBD1; j_gene: TRBJ2-5; v_gene: TRBV6-5
CDR3nt: TGTGCCAGCAGTGAAGCGGGACTAGCTCCCGGGGAGCTGTTTTTT; CDR3aa: CASSEAGLAPGELFF; abundance: -; d_gene: TRBD2; j_gene: TRBJ2-2; v_gene: TRBV2
CDR3nt: TGCGCCAGCAGCTTGGGGGCCTTACCCGATGAGCAGTTCTTC; CDR3aa: CASSLGALPDEQFF; abundance: -; d_gene: -; j_gene: TRBJ2-1; v_gene: TRBV5-1
CDR3nt: TGCAGCGTTGCCGGACAGGGGACTGGAAACACCATATATTTT; CDR3aa: CSVAGQGTGNTIYF; abundance: -; d_gene: TRBD1; j_gene: TRBJ1-3; v_gene: TRBV29-1
CDR3nt: TGCGCCAGCAGCTTGGGACAGGGTTCCTACGAGCAGTACTTC; CDR3aa: CASSLGQGSYEQYF; abundance: -; d_gene: TRBD1; j_gene: TRBJ2-7; v_gene: TRBV5-1
CDR3nt: TGTGCCAGCAGCTTAGCCCCGGGACAGCGTAATTATGGCTACACCTTC; CDR3aa: CASSLAPGQRNYGYTF; abundance: -; d_gene: TRBD1; j_gene: TRBJ1-2; v_gene: TRBV7-2
CDR3nt: TGTGCCAGCAATAAAGAACGGACCGGGGAGCTGTTTTTT; CDR3aa: CASNKERTGELFF; abundance: once; d_gene: -; j_gene: TRBJ2-2; v_gene: TRBV2
CDR3nt: TGCGCCAGCAGCCCGCATCTAGAAGAGACCCAGTACTTC; CDR3aa: CASSPHLEETQYF; abundance: once; d_gene: -; j_gene: TRBJ2-5; v_gene: TRBV4-1